This T cell receptor (beta chain) came from a study of PD-L1 blockade in urothelial cancer. Regarding time point: peripheral blood 6 weeks after treatment start. TCRdb's table, derived via immunoSEQ multiplex PCR, lists solely in-frame clones and lacks some. The data show about 48,000 clones, around 88% seen once. This sequence was found in a man in his 60s with urothelial cancer. Specimen: PBMCs, collected around atezolizumab (anti-PD-L1) treatment.

The CDR3 reads CASSALPAYEQYF. The CDR3 DNA reads as TGTGCCAGCAGCGCCCTCCCAGCCTACGAGCAGTACTTC. The chain couples TRBV7-9 to TRBJ2-7; D remains unclear. This CDR3 comprises 13 residues. The V gene's germline CDR1 is SEHNR and CDR2 FQNEAQ (reference sequence). V lost 5 bases and J 2 bases, leaving 10 bases between the germline ends.